What follows is one T cell receptor (beta chain) and its context. The antigen is unknown. The entry originates in a study of cytomegalovirus exposure and HLA in healthy donors. CDR1 MNHNS and CDR2 SASEGT come from the germline V gene. Trimming took 7 bases from V and 0 from J, leaving 6 bases between them. The length of the CDR3 is 12 residues. Whole-study findings and limits: In a later analysis, about 17,000 TCR beta sequences were associated with HLA alleles at 0.05 false discovery rate. The study flagged around 160 TCR beta chains as cytomegalovirus-associated.

The PCR employed 60 Vbeta primers together with 13 Jbeta primers. Original processing methods: A later analysis counted about 80 million unique TCR beta chains, 9.5 million to 13 million shared. Profiled with immunoSEQ multiplex PCR; TCRdb holds only in-frame clones, not every one. For V, J and clone size, that table is used; D and trimming come from the DNA. The sample records 150,000 to 200,000 clones, around 77% being singletons. This rearrangement joins TRBV6-1 to TRBJ2-5; D not resolved. The specimen was PBMCs. This clonotype was obtained from a man between 60 and 70 years old in good health and CMV-seronegative. CDR3 DNA: TGTGCCAGCACGACACACCAAGAGACCCAGTACTTC. As protein: CASTTHQETQYF.